This T cell receptor beta chain was found in a study of shared clonotypes between healthy human individuals. Trimming took off 4 bases at V and 8 bases at J, with 12 bases between the two ends. This CDR3 is 14 amino acids long. Germline V gene data show CDR1 as SNHLY and CDR2 as FYNNEI. The assay was immunoSEQ multiplex PCR, and TCRdb's table has in-frame clones only and misses some. The table includes about 460,000 clones, roughly four fifths detected once. Donors included only healthy HIV-negative adults lacking recent acute infections or vaccinations. This chain connects TRBV2 to TRBJ1-6; D might be TRBD1 (5 bases). This TCR came from a woman in her thirties or forties in good health. Some clones in this sample may be carry-over from other donors' samples. Sequenced: PBMCs. CDR3 residues: CASSADRGYSPLHF. Here the CDR3 DNA reads TGTGCCAGCAGTGCTGACAGAGGTTATTCACCCCTCCACTTT.